These T cell receptor beta chains were read from a single sample in a study of CXCR3-negative and CXCR3-positive naive CD8 T cells. TCRdb processed the 5' RACE reads again and assigns one entry to each CDR3 protein, with no DNA. Its table lists 130,000 or so distinct CDR3 sequences. The sample comprised naive CXCR3+ CD8+ T cells from blood. These receptors all come from a human donor in good health. Some clones in this sample may be carry-over from other donors' samples. Both conserved end residues are part of each CDR3.

V gene,J gene,CDR3 protein
TRBV20-1,TRBJ2-2,CSAGVAGELFF
TRBV7-9,TRBJ2-3,CASRGQPDTQYF
TRBV5-1,TRBJ1-1,CASSWTTGENTEAFF
TRBV7-2,TRBJ2-1,CASSQLAGGDNEQFF
TRBV7-6,TRBJ2-7,CASSATSYEQYF
TRBV7-6,TRBJ2-1,CASSQGGWNEQFF
TRBV21-1,TRBJ2-7,CASSHVQGKLPYEQYF
TRBV27,TRBJ1-1,CASSTAGLQGLTEAFF
TRBV4-2,TRBJ2-7,CASSQGGTSGNYEQYF
TRBV4-1,TRBJ2-5,CASSQGLTVLETQYF
TRBV5-4,TRBJ2-7,CASTEPGTGHYEQYF
TRBV5-5,TRBJ2-7,CASRPGLAVFSSYEQYF
TRBV29-1,TRBJ2-3,CSVPRSGPDTQYF
TRBV6-2/TRBV6-3,TRBJ2-6,CASGRSLPSGANILTF
TRBV27,TRBJ2-7,CASSFGLAASYEQYF
TRBV12-3/TRBV12-4,TRBJ2-2,CASSAYLAGLQNTGELFF
TRBV15,TRBJ1-4,CATSESRQRDEKLFF
TRBV29-1,TRBJ2-2,CSVVRAEGQGVGELFF
TRBV29-1,TRBJ2-1,CSGEGELPEQFF
TRBV7-9,TRBJ1-2,CASSLPWTGDYGYTF
TRBV6-1,TRBJ2-7,CASSEVVKTYEQYF
TRBV6-5,TRBJ1-1,CASSVGQGLTEAFF
TRBV27,TRBJ2-7,CASSLRATIYEQYF
TRBV7-3,TRBJ2-3,CASSSAGGPPDTQYF
TRBV19,TRBJ1-1,CASRILGQGATDTEAFF
TRBV7-9,TRBJ2-1,CASSPGLGVHNEQFF
TRBV12-3/TRBV12-4,TRBJ2-2,CASSLVGVLERNTGELFF
TRBV7-9,TRBJ2-7,CASSLYSEPEQYF
TRBV30,TRBJ2-1,CAWTTSNEQFF
TRBV10-1,TRBJ1-1,CASKPHGTGVDTEAFF
TRBV28,TRBJ2-1,CATLLGNEQFF
TRBV27,TRBJ2-1,CASSERGLYNEQFF
TRBV29-1,TRBJ2-5,CSVEVAGTGIYQETQYF
TRBV6-5,TRBJ2-7,CASSYGAIDQTLSYEQYF
TRBV28,TRBJ2-5,CASSFPRRSETQYF
TRBV7-2,TRBJ2-7,CASSSTGTGVYEQYF
TRBV5-4,TRBJ2-1,CASSGASGQSSYNEQFF
TRBV29-1,TRBJ2-3,CSVEFGLRGESAGDTQYF
TRBV12-3/TRBV12-4,TRBJ2-6,CASSYSGGPFYSGANVLTF
TRBV7-2,TRBJ2-3,CASSLDSFSGTQYF
TRBV13,TRBJ2-3,CASSIETSGGNTDTQYF
TRBV7-9,TRBJ2-5,CASSPRTSGASETQYF
TRBV7-9,TRBJ2-3,CASSNISGEVADTQYF
TRBV3-1,TRBJ1-5,CASGQGGTGGYQPQHF
TRBV13,TRBJ2-5,CASSLDSGLETQYF
TRBV7-9,TRBJ2-3,CASSQGADTQYF
TRBV28,TRBJ1-5,CASRPWGQGGNQPQHF
TRBV29-1,TRBJ2-1,CSADPGRTDLREQFF
TRBV20-1,TRBJ2-1,CSARMTSGIPFNEQFF
TRBV28,TRBJ1-2,CASSLLGTSGGYTF
TRBV15,TRBJ2-7,CATSHHRGGTYEQYF
TRBV29-1,TRBJ2-7,CSVAGGQRNYEQYF
TRBV14,TRBJ1-4,CASSQDWKWTGDEKLFF